The 3 T cell receptor beta chains below come from one sample, sequenced in a study of sequential checkpoint blockade in melanoma. Profiling relied on immunoSEQ multiplex PCR, and the TCRdb table lists in-frame clones only, not all of them. This sample has under 40,000 clones; roughly 84% occur once, and the top ten carry around 12%. The treatment denotes: randomized to nivolumab then ipilimumab (arm A) or the reverse (arm B). The starting material was CD8+ T cells sorted from blood (inferred from file names), obtained from a patient given nivolumab and ipilimumab in sequence. The source of these receptors is a human donor with melanoma.

The gene calls are TRBV15 and TRBJ2-1, with D perhaps matching TRBD1 (5 bases). The CDR3 loop spans 16 amino acids. The germline V gene encodes CDR1 LNHNV and CDR2 YYDKDF (reference sequence). The V gene lost 1 base and the J gene lost 0 bases, with 10 bases spanning the gap. The DNA for the CDR3 is TGTGCCACCAGCAGAGCTTCAGACAGCTCCTACAATGAGCAGTTCTTC. Translated, it gives CATSRASDSSYNEQFF.

The J gene is TRBJ2-7, the V gene TRBV7-9; D unresolved. The CDR3 covers 15 residues. V dropped 1 base and J dropped 0 bases, with 10 bases sitting between them. Germline lookup yields CDR1 SEHNR and CDR2 FQNEAQ (reference sequence). This chain's CDR3 is CASSLVLESSYEQYF. The DNA for the CDR3 is TGTGCCAGCAGCTTAGTTTTAGAGAGCTCCTACGAGCAGTACTTC.

V gene TRBV30 combines with J gene TRBJ2-2; D perhaps matches TRBD2 (6 bases). The CDR3 has 18 amino acids. The germline gives CDR1 GTSNPN, CDR2 SVGIG (reference sequence). With 1 base removed from V and 5 bases from J, the gap between germline ends came to 23 bases. CDR3 residues: CAWSGLFLARQLTGELFF. Here the CDR3 DNA reads TGTGCCTGGAGTGGACTGTTTCTAGCGAGGCAACTAACCGGGGAGCTGTTTTTT.